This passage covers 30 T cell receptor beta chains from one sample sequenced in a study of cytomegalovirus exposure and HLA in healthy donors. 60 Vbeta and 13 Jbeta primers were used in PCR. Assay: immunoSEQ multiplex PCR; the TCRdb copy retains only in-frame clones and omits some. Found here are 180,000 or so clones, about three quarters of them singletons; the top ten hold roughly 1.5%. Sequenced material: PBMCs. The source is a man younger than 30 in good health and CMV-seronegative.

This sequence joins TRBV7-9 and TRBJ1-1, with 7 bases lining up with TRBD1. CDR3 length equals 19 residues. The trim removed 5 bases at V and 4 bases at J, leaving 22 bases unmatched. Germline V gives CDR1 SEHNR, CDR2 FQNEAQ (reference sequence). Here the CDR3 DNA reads TGTGCCAGCAGCCATCCATCACAGACAGGGCTGTCGTTTGGCACTGAAGCTTTCTTT. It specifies CASSHPSQTGLSFGTEAFF.

The CDR3 coding sequence is TGTGCCAGCAGTTCCAGGGGGCGCGGGGATACGCAGTATTTT. Translated, it gives CASSSRGRGDTQYF. V gene TRBV27 combines with J gene TRBJ2-3; 8 bases are shared with TRBD1. Germline V lookup: CDR1 MNHEY, CDR2 SMNVEV (reference sequence). This CDR3 is built from 14 residues. The V gene end was trimmed by 4 bases and the J gene end by 6 bases; junction bases not matched to a gene: 6.

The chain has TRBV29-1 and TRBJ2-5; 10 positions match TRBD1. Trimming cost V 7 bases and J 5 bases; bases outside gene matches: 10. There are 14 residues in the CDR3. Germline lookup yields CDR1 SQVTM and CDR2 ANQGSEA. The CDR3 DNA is TGCAGCGGTCCCGTCAGGACAGGGGGGGAGACCCAGTACTTC. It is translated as CSGPVRTGGETQYF.

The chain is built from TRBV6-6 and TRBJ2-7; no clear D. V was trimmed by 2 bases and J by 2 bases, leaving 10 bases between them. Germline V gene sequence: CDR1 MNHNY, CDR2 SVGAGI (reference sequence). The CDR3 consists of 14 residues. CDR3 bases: TGTGCCAGCAGTTACGCGGAAGGTCCCTACGAGCAGTACTTC. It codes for CASSYAEGPYEQYF.

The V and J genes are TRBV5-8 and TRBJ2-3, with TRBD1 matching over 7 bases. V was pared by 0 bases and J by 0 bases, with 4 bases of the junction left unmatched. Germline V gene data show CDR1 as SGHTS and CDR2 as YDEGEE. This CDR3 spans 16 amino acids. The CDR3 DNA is TGTGCCAGCAGCTTGGTGGCGACAGGGAGCACAGATACGCAGTATTTT. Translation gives CASSLVATGSTDTQYF.

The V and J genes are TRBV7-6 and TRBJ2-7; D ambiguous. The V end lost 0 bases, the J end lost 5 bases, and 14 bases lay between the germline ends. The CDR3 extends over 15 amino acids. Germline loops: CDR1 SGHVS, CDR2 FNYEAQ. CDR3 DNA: TGTGCCAGCAGCTTAGCGGTAGCACATCCCAACGAGCAGTACTTC. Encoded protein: CASSLAVAHPNEQYF.

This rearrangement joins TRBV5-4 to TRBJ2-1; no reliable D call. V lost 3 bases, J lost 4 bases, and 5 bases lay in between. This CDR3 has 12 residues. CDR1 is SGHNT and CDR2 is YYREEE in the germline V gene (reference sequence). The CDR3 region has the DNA TGTGCCAGCAGCTCTATTTACAATGAGCAGTTCTTC. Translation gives CASSSIYNEQFF.

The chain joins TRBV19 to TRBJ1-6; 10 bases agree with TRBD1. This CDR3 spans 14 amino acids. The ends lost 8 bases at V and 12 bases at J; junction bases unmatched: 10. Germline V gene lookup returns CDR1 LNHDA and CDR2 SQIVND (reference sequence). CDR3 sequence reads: CASGQGGFVRPLHF. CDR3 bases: TGTGCCAGTGGACAGGGGGGCTTCGTTCGACCCCTCCACTTT.

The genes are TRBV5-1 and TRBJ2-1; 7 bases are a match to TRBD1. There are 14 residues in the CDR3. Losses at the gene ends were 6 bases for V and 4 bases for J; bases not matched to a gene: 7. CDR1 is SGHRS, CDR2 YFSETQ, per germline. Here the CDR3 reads CASNRQGTYNEQFF. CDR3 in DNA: TGCGCCAGCAACCGACAGGGTACTTACAATGAGCAGTTCTTC.

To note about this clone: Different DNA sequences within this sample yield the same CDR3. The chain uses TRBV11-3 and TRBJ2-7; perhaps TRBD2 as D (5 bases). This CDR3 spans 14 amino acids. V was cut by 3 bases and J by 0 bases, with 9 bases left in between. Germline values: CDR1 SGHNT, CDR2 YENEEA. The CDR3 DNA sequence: TGTGCCAGCAGCTTGACGCGGGCCTCCTACGAGCAGTACTTC. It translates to CASSLTRASYEQYF.

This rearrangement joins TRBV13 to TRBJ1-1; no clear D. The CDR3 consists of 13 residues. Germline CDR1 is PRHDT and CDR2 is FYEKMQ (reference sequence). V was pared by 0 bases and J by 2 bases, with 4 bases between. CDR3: CASSLGHNTEAFF. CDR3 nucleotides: TGTGCCAGCAGCTTAGGACACAACACTGAAGCTTTCTTT.

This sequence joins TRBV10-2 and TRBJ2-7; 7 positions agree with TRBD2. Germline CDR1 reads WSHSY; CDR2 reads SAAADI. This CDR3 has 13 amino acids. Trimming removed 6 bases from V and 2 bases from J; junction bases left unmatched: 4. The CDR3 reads CASSGGTAYEQYF. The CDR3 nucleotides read TGCGCCAGCAGCGGGGGGACCGCCTACGAGCAGTACTTC.

The CDR3 loop is CASSKLAGGRGGELFF. The CDR3 coding sequence is TGTGCCAGTAGTAAACTAGCGGGAGGGCGAGGCGGGGAGCTGTTTTTT. This chain connects TRBV19 to TRBJ2-2; 13 positions match TRBD2. Germline V gives CDR1 LNHDA, CDR2 SQIVND (reference sequence). The CDR3 sequence is 16 residues long. J was trimmed by 7 bases and V by 4 bases; bases with no gene match: 6.

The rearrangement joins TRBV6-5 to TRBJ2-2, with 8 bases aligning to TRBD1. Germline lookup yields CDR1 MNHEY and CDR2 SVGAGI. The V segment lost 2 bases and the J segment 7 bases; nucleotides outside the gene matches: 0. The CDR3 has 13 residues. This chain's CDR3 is CASSYGTGGELFF. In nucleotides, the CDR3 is TGTGCCAGCAGTTACGGGACAGGCGGGGAGCTGTTTTTT.

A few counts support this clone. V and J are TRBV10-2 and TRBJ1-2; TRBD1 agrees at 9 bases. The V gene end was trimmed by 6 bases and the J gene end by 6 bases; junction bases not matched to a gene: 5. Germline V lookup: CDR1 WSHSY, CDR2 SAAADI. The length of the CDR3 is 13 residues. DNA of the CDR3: TGCGCCAGCAGCGACCGGACAGGGGATGGCTACACCTTC. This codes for CASSDRTGDGYTF.

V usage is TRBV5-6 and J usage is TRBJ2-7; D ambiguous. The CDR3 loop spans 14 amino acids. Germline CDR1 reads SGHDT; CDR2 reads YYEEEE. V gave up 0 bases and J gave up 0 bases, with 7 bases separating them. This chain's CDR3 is CASSLGLNSYEQYF. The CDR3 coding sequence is TGTGCCAGCAGCTTGGGGCTGAACTCCTACGAGCAGTACTTC.

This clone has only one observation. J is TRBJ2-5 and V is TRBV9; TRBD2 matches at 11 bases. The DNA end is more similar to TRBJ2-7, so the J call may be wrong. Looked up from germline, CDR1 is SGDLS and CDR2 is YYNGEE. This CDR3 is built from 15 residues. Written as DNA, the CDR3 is TGTGCCAGCAGCGTAGGGACTAGCGGGTTCTACGAGCAGTACTTC. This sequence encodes CASSVGTSGFYEQYF.

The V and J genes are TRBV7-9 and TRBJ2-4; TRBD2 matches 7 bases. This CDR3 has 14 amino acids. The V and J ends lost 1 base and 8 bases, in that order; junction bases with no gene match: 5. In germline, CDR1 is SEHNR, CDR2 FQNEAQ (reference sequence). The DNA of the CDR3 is TGTGCCAGCAGCTTAGGAACTAGCGCGGACATTCAGTACTTC. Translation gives CASSLGTSADIQYF.

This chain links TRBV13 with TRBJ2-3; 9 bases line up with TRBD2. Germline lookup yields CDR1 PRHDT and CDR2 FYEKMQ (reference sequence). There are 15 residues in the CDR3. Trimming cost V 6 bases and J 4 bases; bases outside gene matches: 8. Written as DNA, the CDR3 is TGTGCCAGCAGTTCTAGACTAGCGGTCCCAGATACGCAGTATTTT. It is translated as CASSSRLAVPDTQYF.

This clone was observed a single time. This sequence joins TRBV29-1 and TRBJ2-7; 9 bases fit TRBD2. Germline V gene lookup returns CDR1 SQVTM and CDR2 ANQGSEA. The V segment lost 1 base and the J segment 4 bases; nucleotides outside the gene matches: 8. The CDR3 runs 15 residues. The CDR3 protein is CSVEAPASGEYEQYF. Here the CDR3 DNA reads TGCAGCGTTGAAGCGCCGGCTAGCGGGGAGTACGAGCAGTACTTC.

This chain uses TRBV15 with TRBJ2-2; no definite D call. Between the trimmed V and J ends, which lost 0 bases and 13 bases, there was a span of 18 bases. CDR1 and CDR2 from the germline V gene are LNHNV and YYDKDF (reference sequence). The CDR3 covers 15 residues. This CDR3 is CATSRDRILGGRLFF. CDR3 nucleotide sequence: TGTGCCACCAGCAGAGATAGAATTCTCGGTGGTAGGCTGTTTTTT.

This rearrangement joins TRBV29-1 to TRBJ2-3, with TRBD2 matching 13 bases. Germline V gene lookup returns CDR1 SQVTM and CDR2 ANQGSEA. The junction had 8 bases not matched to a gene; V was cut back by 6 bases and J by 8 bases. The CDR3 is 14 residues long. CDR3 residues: CSVTTSGRAGTQYF. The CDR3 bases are TGCAGCGTGACAACTAGCGGGAGGGCCGGTACGCAGTATTTT.

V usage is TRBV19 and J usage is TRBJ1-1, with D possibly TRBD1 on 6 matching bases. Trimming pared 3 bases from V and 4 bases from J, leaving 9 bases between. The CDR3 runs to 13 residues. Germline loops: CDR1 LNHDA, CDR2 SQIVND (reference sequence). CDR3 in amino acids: CASSMGGGTEAFF. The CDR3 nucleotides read TGTGCCAGTAGTATGGGAGGGGGCACTGAAGCTTTCTTT. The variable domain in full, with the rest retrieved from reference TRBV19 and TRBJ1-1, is DGGITQSPKYLFRKEGQNVTLSCEQNLNHDAMYWYRQDPGQGLRLIYYSQIVNDFQKGDIAEGYSVSREKKESFPLTVTSAQKNPTAFYLCASSMGGGTEAFFGQGTRLTVV.

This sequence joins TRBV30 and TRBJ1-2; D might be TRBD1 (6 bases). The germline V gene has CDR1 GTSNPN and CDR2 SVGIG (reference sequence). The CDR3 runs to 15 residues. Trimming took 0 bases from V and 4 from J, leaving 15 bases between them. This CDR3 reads CAWSVPAWDIYGYTF. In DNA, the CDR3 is TGTGCCTGGAGTGTACCGGCTTGGGACATCTATGGCTACACCTTC.

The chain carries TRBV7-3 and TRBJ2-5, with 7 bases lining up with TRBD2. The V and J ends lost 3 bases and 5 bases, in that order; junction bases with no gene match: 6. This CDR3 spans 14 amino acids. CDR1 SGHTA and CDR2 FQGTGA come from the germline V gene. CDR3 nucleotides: TGTGCCAGCAGCTTCGGCGGGAGAGGGGAGACCCAGTACTTC. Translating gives CASSFGGRGETQYF. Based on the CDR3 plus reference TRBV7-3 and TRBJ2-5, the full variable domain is GAGVSQTPSNKVTEKGKYVELRCDPISGHTALYWYRQSLGQGPEFLIYFQGTGAADDSGLPNDRFFAVRPEGSVSTLKIQRTERGDSAVYLCASSFGGRGETQYFGPGTRLLVL.

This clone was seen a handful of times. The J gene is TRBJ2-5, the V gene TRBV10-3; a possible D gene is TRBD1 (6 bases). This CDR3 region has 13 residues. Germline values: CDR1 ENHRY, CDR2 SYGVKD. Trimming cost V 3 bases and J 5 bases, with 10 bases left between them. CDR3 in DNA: TGTGCCATCAGTGATCGACAGGCTGAGACCCAGTACTTC. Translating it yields CAISDRQAETQYF.

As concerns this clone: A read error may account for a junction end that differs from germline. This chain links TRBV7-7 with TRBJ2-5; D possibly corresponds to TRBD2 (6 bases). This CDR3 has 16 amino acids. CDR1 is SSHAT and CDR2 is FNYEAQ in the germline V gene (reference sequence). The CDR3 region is CASSLTHLALGETQYF. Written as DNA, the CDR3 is TGTGCTAGCAGCTTAACCCACCTAGCGTTGGGAGAGACCCAGTACTTC.

CDR3 loop: CASSPDPGQGTVYEQYF. The CDR3, as DNA: TGTGCCAGCAGCCCCGACCCGGGACAGGGGACAGTCTACGAGCAGTACTTC. The rearrangement uses TRBV9 and TRBJ2-5; the match to TRBD1 covers 10 bases. The closer fit of TRBJ2-7 to the DNA end suggests the J call may be wrong. Per the germline V gene, CDR1 is SGDLS and CDR2 is YYNGEE. This CDR3 spans 17 amino acids.

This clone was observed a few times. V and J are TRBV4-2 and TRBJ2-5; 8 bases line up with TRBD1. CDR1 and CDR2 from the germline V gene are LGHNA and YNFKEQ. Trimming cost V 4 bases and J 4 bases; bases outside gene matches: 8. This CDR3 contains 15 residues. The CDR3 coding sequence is TGTGCCAGCAGCCGGGGGACAGGACGTCGAGAGACCCAGTACTTC. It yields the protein CASSRGTGRRETQYF.

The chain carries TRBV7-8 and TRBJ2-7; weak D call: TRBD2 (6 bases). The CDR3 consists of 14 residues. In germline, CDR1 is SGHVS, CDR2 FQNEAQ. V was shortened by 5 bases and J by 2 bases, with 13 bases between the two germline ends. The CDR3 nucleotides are TGTGCCAGCAGCGACGGCGGGGTTCCCTACGAGCAGTACTTC. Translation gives CASSDGGVPYEQYF.